These 20 T cell receptor beta chains came from one sample sequenced in a study of blood T cells in healthy people across ages. It was with a sample-barcoded 5' primer and a J-beta primer mix that a second PCR of roughly 7 to 12 cycles was run. TCRdb reprocessed the 5' RACE reads via MiXCR and lists one record per CDR3 protein. The data hold some 1.6 million distinct CDR3 sequences, with about 31% observed a single time. The sequenced material came from blood. The receptor source for this set is a woman aged 30 to 39 in good health.

This sequence joins TRBV6-2 or TRBV6-3 and TRBJ2-7, with a weak D call TRBD2 (5 bases). With 2 bases removed from V and 3 bases from J, the gap between germline ends came to 11 bases. Germline loops: CDR1 MNHEY, CDR2 SVGEGT. The CDR3 runs to 14 residues. This CDR3 reads CASSYVAGYYEQYF. The CDR3 coding sequence is TGTGCCAGCAGTTACGTGGCGGGTTACTACGAGCAGTACTTC.

This clonotype was recorded a few times. The chain joins TRBV11-1 to TRBJ2-1, with D uncertain. Trimming cost V 1 base and J 3 bases, with 10 bases left between them. This CDR3 has 15 residues. CDR1 SGHAT and CDR2 FQDESV come from the germline V gene (reference sequence). The CDR3 DNA reads as TGTGCCAGCAGCTTAGACCAGGAGATCTACAATGAGCAGTTCTTC. It codes for CASSLDQEIYNEQFF.

This clonotype was detected only a few times. The gene calls are TRBV20-1 and TRBJ2-1, with D hard to call. V dropped 1 base and J dropped 10 bases, with 17 bases sitting between them. Germline CDR1 is DFQATT and CDR2 is SNEGSKA (reference sequence). The CDR3 has 14 residues. In DNA, the CDR3 is TGCAGTGCTAGAGTCTCAGGACGGACCCGGGAGCAGTTCTTC. Amino acid sequence: CSARVSGRTREQFF.

The chain has TRBV20-1 and TRBJ1-2; maybe TRBD1 (6 bases). Germline V gene data show CDR1 as DFQATT and CDR2 as SNEGSKA (reference sequence). The CDR3 extends over 13 amino acids. The ends were cut back, 5 bases at V and 6 bases at J, with 16 bases in the middle. CDR3 sequence reads: CSAGVGASHGYTF. Here the CDR3 DNA reads TGCAGTGCTGGAGTGGGGGCTTCTCATGGCTACACCTTC.

Notes on this clonotype: A read error may explain this, as a much larger clone is one base away. The CDR3 nucleotides are TGTGCCAGCAGTTTAGGGACTAGCGGCACTGTGAGTTCCTACGAGCAGTACTTC. This encodes CASSLGTSGTVSSYEQYF. This chain connects TRBV12-3 or TRBV12-4 to TRBJ2-4; 10 nucleotides agree with TRBD2. The J call may be incorrect, as the DNA end agrees better with TRBJ2-7. The CDR3 has 18 amino acids.

This clonotype was observed a handful of times. This chain links TRBV2 with TRBJ2-3, with 7 bases that match TRBD1. Germline V lookup: CDR1 SNHLY, CDR2 FYNNEI. J was trimmed by 6 bases and V by 6 bases; bases with no gene match: 9. This CDR3 is 14 amino acids long. The CDR3 nucleotides read TGTGCCAGCAGGGTACAGGGGCATTCGGATACGCAGTATTTT. This translates into CASRVQGHSDTQYF.

Many counts were recorded for this clonotype. V usage is TRBV12-3 or TRBV12-4 and J usage is TRBJ2-1; 7 positions agree with TRBD2. V was clipped by 5 bases and J by 2 bases; unmatched bases: 3. This CDR3 comprises 14 residues. CDR3 coding DNA: TGTGCCAGCAGTGCCGGGACTACCTACAATGAGCAGTTCTTC. Its protein product is CASSAGTTYNEQFF.

This clonotype was detected a few times. The rearrangement joins TRBV2 to TRBJ1-1; TRBD1 is a possible D gene (6 bases). From germline, CDR1 is SNHLY and CDR2 FYNNEI. V was trimmed by 10 bases and J by 4 bases, leaving 16 bases between them. The CDR3 covers 13 residues. The CDR3 region is CATKGQISTEAFF. In DNA form, the CDR3 reads TGTGCCACGAAGGGACAAATATCCACTGAAGCTTTCTTT.

The rearrangement uses TRBV21-1 and TRBJ2-5; no DNA check was done on the table's D call, TRBD1. The DNA matches TRBJ2-7 better at its end, which makes the J call doubtful. TRBV21-1 is marked as a pseudogene. This CDR3 region has 14 residues. In DNA, the CDR3 is TGTGCCAGCAGCAGGACAGGGAGGTCCAACGAGCAGTACTTC. Translated, it gives CASSRTGRSNEQYF.

The V and J genes are TRBV9 and TRBJ1-1; D is undetermined. V lost 7 bases and J lost 4, with 14 bases in between. CDR1 is SGDLS and CDR2 is YYNGEE in the germline V gene. There are 13 residues in the CDR3. The CDR3 here is CASGGVRGTEAFF. The CDR3 nucleotides are TGTGCCAGCGGCGGTGTTCGGGGCACTGAAGCTTTCTTT.

As to this clonotype: This clone may be a read error of a much larger clone one base away. The CDR3 reads CSAGKDSGGLKVTQYF. The CDR3 DNA reads TGCAGTGCTGGAAAGGATAGTGGCGGTCTTAAGGTGACCCAGTACTTC. The J gene is TRBJ2-7, the V gene TRBV20-1; D gene uncertain. The J call may be in error: the DNA end matches TRBJ2-5 better. The germline V gene has CDR1 DFQATT and CDR2 SNEGSKA (reference sequence). The CDR3 is 16 amino acids.

The chain couples TRBV7-4 to TRBJ2-7, with 8 bases aligning to TRBD2. Trimming cost V 6 bases and J 5 bases; bases outside gene matches: 12. This CDR3 spans 15 amino acids. The V gene's germline CDR1 is SGHVT and CDR2 SQSDAQ. The CDR3 here is CASSSSGLVSHEQYF. The CDR3 DNA reads TGTGCCAGCAGTTCCTCGGGACTAGTTTCCCACGAGCAGTACTTC.

This chain links TRBV30 with TRBJ2-5; 7 positions agree with TRBD1. V shed 2 bases, J shed 3 bases, and the junction held 6 bases outside the gene matches. Germline assignment: CDR1 GTSNPN and CDR2 SVGIG (reference sequence). There are 14 residues in the CDR3. CDR3 loop: CAWSPKGAKETQYF. The CDR3 nucleotides read TGTGCCTGGAGTCCGAAGGGGGCAAAAGAGACCCAGTACTTC.

This chain uses TRBV11-2 with TRBJ2-3; TRBD1 or TRBD2 may be the D gene (5 bases each). CDR1 is SGHAT, CDR2 FQNNGV, per germline. Trimming cost V 1 base and J 5 bases, with 16 bases left between them. The CDR3 loop spans 16 amino acids. The CDR3 coding sequence is TGTGCCAGCAGCTTAGTCGGGGCATGGGAGAGAGATACGCAGTATTTT. It translates to CASSLVGAWERDTQYF.

This clonotype was counted at least ten times. J is TRBJ2-3 and V is TRBV29-1, with TRBD2 matching over 8 bases. The CDR3 consists of 14 residues. Germline V CDR1 and CDR2: SQVTM, ANQGSEA. The junction had 9 bases not matched to a gene; V was cut back by 8 bases and J by 2 bases. The CDR3 region is CSPTREGDTDTQYF. The CDR3 DNA reads as TGCAGCCCCACCCGGGAGGGGGACACAGATACGCAGTATTTT.

This clonotype was seen a handful of times. The V call is TRBV5-8, the J call TRBJ2-5, with 11 bases fitting TRBD2. Germline V gene lookup returns CDR1 SGHTS and CDR2 YDEGEE. V lost 4 bases and J lost 1; bases outside the gene matches: 6. The CDR3 has 16 amino acids. The DNA for the CDR3 is TGTGCCAGCAGCCTGGGACTAGCGGTTCCCCAAGAGACCCAGTACTTC. It translates to CASSLGLAVPQETQYF. Looking up the rest from reference TRBV5-8 and TRBJ2-5 gives the full variable domain: EAGVTQSPTHLIKTRGQQATLRCSPISGHTSVYWYQQALGLGLQFLLWYDEGEERNRGNFPPRFSGRQFPNYSSELNVNALELEDSALYLCASSLGLAVPQETQYFGPGTRLLVL.

This clonotype occurred a few times. The chain couples TRBV5-1 to TRBJ2-1; D gene unclear. Trimming shortened V by 4 bases and J by 5 bases, and 16 bases separated the two germline ends. The germline V gene has CDR1 SGHRS and CDR2 YFSETQ. The CDR3 loop spans 15 amino acids. In DNA, the CDR3 is TGCGCCAGCAGCCCCCGACGAATGACCAACAATGAGCAGTTCTTC. Its protein product is CASSPRRMTNNEQFF. The whole variable domain, remainder taken from reference TRBV5-1 and TRBJ2-1, is KAGVTQTPRYLIKTRGQQVTLSCSPISGHRSVSWYQQTPGQGLQFLFEYFSETQRNKGNFPGRFSGRQFSNSRSEMNVSTLELGDSALYLCASSPRRMTNNEQFFGPGTRLTVL.

This chain uses TRBV6-2 or TRBV6-3 with TRBJ2-7; D call uncertain. There are 11 residues in the CDR3. The germline V gene encodes CDR1 MNHEY and CDR2 SVGEGT. The V end was cut by 3 bases, the J end by 10 bases, with 10 bases between. CDR3 sequence: CASSYTSLQYF. The CDR3 DNA sequence: TGTGCCAGCAGTTATACGTCCCTTCAGTACTTC.

This clonotype occurred once. This may stem from a read error, because a much larger clone lies one nucleotide away. The chain uses TRBV7-9 and TRBJ2-5, with D maybe TRBD2 (5 bases). Trimming stripped 1 base from V and 9 bases from J, with 15 bases between. Per germline, CDR1 SEHNR and CDR2 FQNEAQ (reference sequence). The CDR3 runs to 14 residues. Here the CDR3 reads CASSLGVGEEAQYF. The CDR3 DNA follows: TGTGCCAGCAGCTTAGGGGTGGGAGAGGAGGCCCAGTACTTC.

Comments on this clonotype: The junction departs from germline at one end; a sequencing error may be responsible. This chain uses TRBV7-9 with TRBJ2-3; D is uncertain. The length of the CDR3 is 10 residues. The germline V gene has CDR1 SEHNR and CDR2 FQNEAQ (reference sequence). The CDR3 reads CANSWDTQYF. The CDR3 nucleotides read TGTGCCAACAGCTGGGATACGCAGTATTTT. Full variable domain (rest looked up from reference TRBV7-9 and TRBJ2-3): DTGVSQNPRHKITKRGQNVTFRCDPISEHNRLYWYRQTLGQGPEFLTYFQNEAQLEKSRLLSDRFSAERPKGSFSTLEIQRTEQGDSAMYLCANSWDTQYFGPGTRLTVL.